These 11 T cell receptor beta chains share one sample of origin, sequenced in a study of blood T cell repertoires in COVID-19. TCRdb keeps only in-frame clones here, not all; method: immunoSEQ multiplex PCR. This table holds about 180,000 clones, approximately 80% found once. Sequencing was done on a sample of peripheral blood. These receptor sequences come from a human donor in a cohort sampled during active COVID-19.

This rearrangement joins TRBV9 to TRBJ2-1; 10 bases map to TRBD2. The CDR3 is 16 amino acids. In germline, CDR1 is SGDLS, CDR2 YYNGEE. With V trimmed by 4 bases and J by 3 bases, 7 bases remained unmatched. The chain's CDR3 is CASSFSGGADYNEQFF. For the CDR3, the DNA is TGTGCCAGCAGCTTCAGCGGGGGGGCCGACTACAATGAGCAGTTCTTC.

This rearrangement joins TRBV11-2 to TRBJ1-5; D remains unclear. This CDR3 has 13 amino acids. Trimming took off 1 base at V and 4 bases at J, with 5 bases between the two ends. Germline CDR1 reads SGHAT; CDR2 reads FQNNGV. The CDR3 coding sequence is TGTGCCAGCAGCTTAGGGCGGAATCAGCCCCAGCATTTT. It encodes CASSLGRNQPQHF.

CDR3 bases: TGTGCCAGCAGCCGGACAGGGACCTCCTATGGCTACACCTTC. It is translated as CASSRTGTSYGYTF. The chain combines TRBV27 with TRBJ1-2, with TRBD1 matching 8 bases. Germline V gene data show CDR1 as MNHEY and CDR2 as SMNVEV (reference sequence). The CDR3 sequence is 14 residues long. V was clipped by 6 bases and J by 4 bases; unmatched bases: 7.

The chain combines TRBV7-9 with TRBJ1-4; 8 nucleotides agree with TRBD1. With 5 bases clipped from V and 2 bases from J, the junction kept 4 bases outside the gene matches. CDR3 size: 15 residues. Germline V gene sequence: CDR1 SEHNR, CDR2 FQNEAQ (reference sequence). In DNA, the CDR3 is TGTGCCAGCAGCGTCGACAGGGGCACTAATGAAAAACTGTTTTTT. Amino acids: CASSVDRGTNEKLFF.

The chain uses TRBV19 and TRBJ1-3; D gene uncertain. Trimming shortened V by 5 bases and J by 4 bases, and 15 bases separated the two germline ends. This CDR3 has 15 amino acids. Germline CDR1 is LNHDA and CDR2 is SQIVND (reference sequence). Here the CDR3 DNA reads TGTGCCAGTAGTGCCCATCAAAGGAGAGGAAACACCATATATTTT. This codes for CASSAHQRRGNTIYF.

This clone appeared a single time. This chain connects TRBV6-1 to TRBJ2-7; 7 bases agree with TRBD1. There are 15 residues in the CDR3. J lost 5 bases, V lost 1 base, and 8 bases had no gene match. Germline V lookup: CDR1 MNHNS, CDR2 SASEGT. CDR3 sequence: CASSEVDRYGNEQYF. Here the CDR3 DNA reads TGTGCCAGCAGTGAAGTGGACAGGTATGGGAACGAGCAGTACTTC.

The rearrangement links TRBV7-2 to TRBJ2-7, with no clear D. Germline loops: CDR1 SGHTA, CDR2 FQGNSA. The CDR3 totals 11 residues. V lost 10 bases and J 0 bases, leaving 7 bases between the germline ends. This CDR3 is CATRLSYEQYF. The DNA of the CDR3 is TGTGCCACCAGACTCTCCTACGAGCAGTACTTC. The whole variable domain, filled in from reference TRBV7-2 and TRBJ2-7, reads GAGVSQSPSNKVTEKGKDVELRCDPISGHTALYWYRQSLGQGLEFLIYFQGNSAPDKSGLPSDRFSAERTGGSVSTLTIQRTQQEDSAVYLCATRLSYEQYFGPGTRLTVT.

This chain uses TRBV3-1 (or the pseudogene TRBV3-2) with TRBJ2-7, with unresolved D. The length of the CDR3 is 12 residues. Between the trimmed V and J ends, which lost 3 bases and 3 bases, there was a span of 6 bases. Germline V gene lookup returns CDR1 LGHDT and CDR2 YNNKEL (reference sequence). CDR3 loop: CASSQGRYEQYF. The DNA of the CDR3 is TGTGCCAGCAGCCAGGGCCGCTACGAGCAGTACTTC.

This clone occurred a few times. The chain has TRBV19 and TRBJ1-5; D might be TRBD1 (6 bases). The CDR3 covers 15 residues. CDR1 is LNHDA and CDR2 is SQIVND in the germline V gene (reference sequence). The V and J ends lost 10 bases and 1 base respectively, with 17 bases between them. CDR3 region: CATSTTGRSNQPQHF. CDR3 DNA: TGTGCCACTAGCACCACAGGGAGAAGCAATCAGCCCCAGCATTTT.

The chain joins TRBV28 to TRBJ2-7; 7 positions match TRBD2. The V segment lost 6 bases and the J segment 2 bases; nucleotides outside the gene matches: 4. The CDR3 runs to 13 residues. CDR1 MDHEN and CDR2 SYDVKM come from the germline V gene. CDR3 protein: CASSSGTTYEQYF. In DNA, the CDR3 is TGTGCCAGCAGCTCCGGGACTACCTACGAGCAGTACTTC.

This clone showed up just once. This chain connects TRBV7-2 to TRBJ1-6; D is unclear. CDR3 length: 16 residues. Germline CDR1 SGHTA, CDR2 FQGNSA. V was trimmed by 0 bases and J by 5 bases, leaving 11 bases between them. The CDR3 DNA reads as TGTGCCAGCAGCTTAGCGCCGAGAGGGAATAATTCACCCCTCCACTTT. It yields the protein CASSLAPRGNNSPLHF.